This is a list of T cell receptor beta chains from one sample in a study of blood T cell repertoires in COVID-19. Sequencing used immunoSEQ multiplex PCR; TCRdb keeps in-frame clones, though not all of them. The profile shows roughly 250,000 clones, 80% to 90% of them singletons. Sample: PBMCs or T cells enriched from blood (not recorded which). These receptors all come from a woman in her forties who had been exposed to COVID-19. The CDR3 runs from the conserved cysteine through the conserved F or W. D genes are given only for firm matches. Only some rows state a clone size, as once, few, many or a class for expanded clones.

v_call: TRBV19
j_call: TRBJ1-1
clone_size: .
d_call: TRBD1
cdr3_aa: CASTPRTGSMNTEAFF
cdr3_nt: TGTGCCAGTACTCCGCGGACAGGGTCCATGAACACTGAAGCTTTCTTT

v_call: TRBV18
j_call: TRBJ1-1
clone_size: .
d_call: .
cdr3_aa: CASSRTVIFTEAFF
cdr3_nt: TGTGCCAGCTCCCGCACTGTCATTTTTACTGAAGCTTTCTTT

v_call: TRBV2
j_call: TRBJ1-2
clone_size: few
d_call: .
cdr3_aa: CASSPRDYGYTF
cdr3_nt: TGTGCCAGCAGTCCTCGGGACTATGGCTACACCTTC

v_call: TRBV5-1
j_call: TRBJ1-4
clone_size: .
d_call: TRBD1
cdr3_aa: CASSLGRQGSGEKLFF
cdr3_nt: TGCGCCAGCAGCTTGGGAAGACAGGGATCTGGGGAAAAACTGTTTTTT

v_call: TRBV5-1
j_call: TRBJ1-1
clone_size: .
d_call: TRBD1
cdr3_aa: CASSLTGLNTEAFF
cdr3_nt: TGCGCCAGCAGCCTGACAGGGTTGAACACTGAAGCTTTCTTT

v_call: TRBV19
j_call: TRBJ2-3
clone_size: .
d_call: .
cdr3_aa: CASSTIEESSDTQYF
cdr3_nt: TGTGCCAGTAGTACGATCGAGGAAAGTTCAGATACGCAGTATTTT

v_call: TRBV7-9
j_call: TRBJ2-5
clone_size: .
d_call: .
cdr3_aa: CASSPRAWGGETQYF
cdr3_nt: TGTGCCAGCAGCCCCCGTGCGTGGGGAGGAGAGACCCAGTACTTC

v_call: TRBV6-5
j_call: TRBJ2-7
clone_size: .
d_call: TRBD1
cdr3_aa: CASSLQRQGAYEQYF
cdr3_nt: TGTGCCAGCAGCTTGCAAAGACAGGGAGCCTACGAGCAGTACTTC

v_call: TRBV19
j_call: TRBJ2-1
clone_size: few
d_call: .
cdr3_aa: CASQLEPYNEQFF
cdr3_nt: TGTGCCAGTCAACTAGAGCCCTACAATGAGCAGTTCTTC

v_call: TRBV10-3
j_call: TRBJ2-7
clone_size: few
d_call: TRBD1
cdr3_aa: CAISNVAGGYEQYF
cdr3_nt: TGTGCCATCAGTAATGTGGCAGGGGGCTACGAGCAGTACTTC

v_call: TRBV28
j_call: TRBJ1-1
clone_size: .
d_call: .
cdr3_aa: CASIGGTTEAFF
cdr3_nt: TGTGCCAGCATTGGGGGCACAACTGAAGCTTTCTTT

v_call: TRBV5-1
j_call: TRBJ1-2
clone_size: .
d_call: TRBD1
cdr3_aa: CASSLLGGQGISYGYTF
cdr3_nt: TGCGCCAGCAGCCTACTAGGGGGACAGGGGATATCCTATGGCTACACCTTC

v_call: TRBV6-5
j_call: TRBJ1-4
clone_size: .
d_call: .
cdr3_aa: CASSSSLLEKLFF
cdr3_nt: TGTGCCAGCAGTTCTAGCCTTCTAGAAAAACTGTTTTTT

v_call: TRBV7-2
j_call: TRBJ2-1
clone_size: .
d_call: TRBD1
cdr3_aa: CASVLDRGSDEQFF
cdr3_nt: TGTGCCAGCGTCCTGGACAGGGGGTCGGATGAGCAGTTCTTC

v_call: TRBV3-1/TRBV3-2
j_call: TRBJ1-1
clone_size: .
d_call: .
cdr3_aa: CASSQDAVEAFF
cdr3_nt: TGTGCCAGCAGCCAAGATGCGGTGGAAGCTTTCTTT

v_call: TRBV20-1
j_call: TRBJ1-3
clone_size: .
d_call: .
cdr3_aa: CSASYGNGNTIYF
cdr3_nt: TGCAGTGCTAGTTACGGGAATGGAAACACCATATATTTT

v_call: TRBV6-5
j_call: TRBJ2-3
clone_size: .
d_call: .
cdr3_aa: CASSYSTRGEDTQYF
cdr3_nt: TGTGCCAGCAGTTACTCGACCAGGGGAGAAGATACGCAGTATTTT

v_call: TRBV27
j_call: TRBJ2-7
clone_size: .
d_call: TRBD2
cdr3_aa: CASSLGLAESYEQYF
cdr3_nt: TGTGCCAGCAGTCTCGGACTAGCGGAATCCTACGAGCAGTACTTC

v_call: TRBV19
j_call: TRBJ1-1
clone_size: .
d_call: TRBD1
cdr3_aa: CASSITGGTEAFF
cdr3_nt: TGTGCCAGTAGTATCACAGGGGGCACTGAAGCTTTCTTT

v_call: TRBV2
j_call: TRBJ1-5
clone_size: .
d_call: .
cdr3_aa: CASSGTGNQPQHF
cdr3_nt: TGTGCCAGCAGTGGCACAGGCAATCAGCCCCAGCATTTT

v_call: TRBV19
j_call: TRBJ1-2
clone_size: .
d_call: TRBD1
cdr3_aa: CASRHRGGNYGYTF
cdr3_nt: TGTGCCAGTAGACACAGGGGGGGGAACTATGGCTACACCTTC

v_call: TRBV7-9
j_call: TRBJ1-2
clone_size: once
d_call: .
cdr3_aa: CASSLADYGYTF
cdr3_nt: TGTGCCAGCAGCTTAGCCGACTATGGCTACACCTTC

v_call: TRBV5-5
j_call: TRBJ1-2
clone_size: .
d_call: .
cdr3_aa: CASSPQAGGANYGYTF
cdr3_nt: TGTGCCAGCAGCCCGCAGGCGGGGGGGGCTAACTATGGCTACACCTTC

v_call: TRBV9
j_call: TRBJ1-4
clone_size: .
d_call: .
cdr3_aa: CASSVGPRGKEKLFF
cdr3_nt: TGTGCCAGCAGCGTGGGTCCCAGGGGAAAGGAAAAACTGTTTTTT

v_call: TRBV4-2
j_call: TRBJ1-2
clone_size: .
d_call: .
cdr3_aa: CASSQASGNGYTF
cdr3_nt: TGTGCCAGCAGCCAAGCGTCAGGGAATGGCTACACCTTC

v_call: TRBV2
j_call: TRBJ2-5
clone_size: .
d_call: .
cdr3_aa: CASSAARQPQETQYF
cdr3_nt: TGTGCCAGCAGTGCGGCTCGACAGCCCCAAGAGACCCAGTACTTC

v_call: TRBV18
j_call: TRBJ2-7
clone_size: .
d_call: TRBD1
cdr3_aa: CASSPIPSGTGGIEQYF
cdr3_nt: TGTGCCAGCTCACCAATCCCCTCAGGGACAGGGGGCATCGAGCAGTACTTC

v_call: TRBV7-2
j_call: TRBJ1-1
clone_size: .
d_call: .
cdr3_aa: CASSLRPMGGENTEAFF
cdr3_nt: TGTGCCAGCAGCTTAAGGCCTATGGGGGGGGAGAACACTGAAGCTTTCTTT

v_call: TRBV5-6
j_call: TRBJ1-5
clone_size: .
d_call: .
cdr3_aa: CASSRGQFNQPQHF
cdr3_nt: TGTGCCAGCAGCCGCGGGCAGTTCAATCAGCCCCAGCATTTT

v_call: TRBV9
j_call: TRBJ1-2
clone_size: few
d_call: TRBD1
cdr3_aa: CASSVGTGDYGYTF
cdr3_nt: TGTGCCAGCAGCGTAGGTACAGGGGACTATGGCTACACCTTC